The rows below give T cell receptor beta chains drawn from one sample of a study of immune cell composition in non-small cell lung cancer. The repertoire was sequenced with immunoSEQ multiplex PCR; TCRdb's copy has only in-frame clones and lacks some. This sample has around 2,200 clones, with around 70% found just once. Source material: lung tumor tissue. Receptors were obtained from a human donor with non-small cell lung cancer. The CDR3 runs from the conserved cysteine through the conserved F or W. Each record gives: D gene, clone size, CDR3 length, J gene, V gene, CDR3 DNA, CDR3 protein. A D gene is named only where the DNA matches it firmly. For some rows the clone size is stated as once, few or many, or as a class when expanded; others skip it.

D: TRBD1; size: -; length: 14; J: TRBJ1-2; V: TRBV6-1; DNA: TGTGCCAGCAGTACGGGACAGGGTCGCTATGGCTACACCTTC; CDR3: CASSTGQGRYGYTF
D: -; size: few; length: 15; J: TRBJ2-7; V: TRBV5-4; DNA: TGTGCCAGCAGCTTGGGGCAGGCAAGCTCCTACGAGCAGTACTTC; CDR3: CASSLGQASSYEQYF
D: -; size: -; length: 15; J: TRBJ1-4; V: TRBV6-5; DNA: TGTGCCAGCAGTTACTCGTGGGGGGCTAATGAAAAACTGTTTTTT; CDR3: CASSYSWGANEKLFF
D: -; size: -; length: 14; J: TRBJ1-2; V: TRBV6-1; DNA: TGTGCCAGCAGTCCCGCGGGGGCCCTCCAGGGCTACACCTTC; CDR3: CASSPAGALQGYTF
D: TRBD1; size: -; length: 14; J: TRBJ1-2; V: TRBV7-2; DNA: TGTGCCAGCAGCTTAGTTGGGACAGGGGATGGCTACACCTTC; CDR3: CASSLVGTGDGYTF
D: TRBD1; size: -; length: 15; J: TRBJ2-7; V: TRBV27; DNA: TGTGCCAGCAGGAACTCCCTCCAGGGGGCCTACGAGCAGTACTTC; CDR3: CASRNSLQGAYEQYF
D: TRBD1; size: few; length: 13; J: TRBJ1-1; V: TRBV29-1; DNA: TGCAGCGGGAACAGGGGGGCGAACACTGAAGCTTTCTTT; CDR3: CSGNRGANTEAFF
D: TRBD1; size: -; length: 13; J: TRBJ2-7; V: TRBV29-1; DNA: TGCAGCGTTGGGGGGACAGGGAAGTACGAGCAGTACTTC; CDR3: CSVGGTGKYEQYF
D: -; size: large; length: 16; J: TRBJ1-4; V: TRBV19; DNA: TGTGCCAGTAGTATCACGCGACAAAGAACTAATGAAAAACTGTTTTTT; CDR3: CASSITRQRTNEKLFF
D: TRBD1; size: -; length: 15; J: TRBJ2-5; V: TRBV7-9; DNA: TGTGCCAGCAGCTTAGCGGGACAGGGCCCAGAGACCCAGTACTTC; CDR3: CASSLAGQGPETQYF
D: TRBD1; size: -; length: 15; J: TRBJ2-7; V: TRBV7-2; DNA: TGTGCCAGCAGCCCAGCCCGGACAGGGGGGCGCGAGCAGTACTTC; CDR3: CASSPARTGGREQYF
D: TRBD1; size: -; length: 15; J: TRBJ1-6; V: TRBV5-6; DNA: TGTGCCAGCAGCTTGGGCTTGACAGGGCGGGCACCCCTCCACTTT; CDR3: CASSLGLTGRAPLHF
D: -; size: -; length: 12; J: TRBJ2-1; V: TRBV7-2; DNA: TGTGCCAGCAGCATAAACTACAATGAGCAGTTCTTC; CDR3: CASSINYNEQFF
D: -; size: -; length: 13; J: TRBJ1-2; V: TRBV6-1; DNA: TGTGCCAGCAGTGAAACCCTAACGGGTGGCTACACCTTC; CDR3: CASSETLTGGYTF
D: -; size: -; length: 15; J: TRBJ1-6; V: TRBV6-5; DNA: TGTGCCAGCAGGCCGATCAGCTCCTATAATTCACCCCTCCACTTT; CDR3: CASRPISSYNSPLHF
D: -; size: -; length: 12; J: TRBJ2-1; V: TRBV5-5; DNA: TGTGCCAGCAGCTTGGCCCAGCGGGAGCAGTTCTTC; CDR3: CASSLAQREQFF
D: -; size: -; length: 13; J: TRBJ1-1; V: TRBV7-9; DNA: TGTGCCAGCAGCTTCACAGACAGTACTGAAGCTTTCTTT; CDR3: CASSFTDSTEAFF
D: -; size: -; length: 16; J: TRBJ2-7; V: TRBV5-4; DNA: TGTGCCAGCAGCTGGGAGGATCAGACAGGGCTCTACGAGCAGTACTTC; CDR3: CASSWEDQTGLYEQYF
D: -; size: -; length: 13; J: TRBJ2-5; V: TRBV28; DNA: TGTGCCAGCAGTCCTTCGGACAGAGAGACCCAGTACTTC; CDR3: CASSPSDRETQYF
D: TRBD1; size: -; length: 15; J: TRBJ1-6; V: TRBV28; DNA: TGTGCCAGCAGTTTTACCGGGACAGGGGGCGTAAATGCCCACTTT; CDR3: CASSFTGTGGVNAHF
D: TRBD1; size: few; length: 14; J: TRBJ1-2; V: TRBV5-8; DNA: TGTGCCAGCAGCTATGACAGGGTGGGCTATGGCTACACCTTC; CDR3: CASSYDRVGYGYTF
D: TRBD1; size: -; length: 14; J: TRBJ1-2; V: TRBV7-2; DNA: TGTGCCAGCAGCTTAGGGACAGGGATTTTGGGCTACACCTTC; CDR3: CASSLGTGILGYTF
D: TRBD2; size: -; length: 13; J: TRBJ2-1; V: TRBV19; DNA: TGTGCCAGTAGTATAGTAACTAGCGTAGAGCAGTTCTTC; CDR3: CASSIVTSVEQFF
D: TRBD2; size: -; length: 17; J: TRBJ2-3; V: TRBV11-3; DNA: TGTGCCAGCAGCTCCAGCCCTAGCGGGAGTCAGGCAGATACGCAGTATTTT; CDR3: CASSSSPSGSQADTQYF
D: TRBD1; size: -; length: 14; J: TRBJ1-1; V: TRBV27; DNA: TGTGCCAGCAGTCCTATCGACAGGGGCACTGAAGCTTTCTTT; CDR3: CASSPIDRGTEAFF
D: TRBD2; size: -; length: 16; J: TRBJ2-7; V: TRBV4-1; DNA: TGCGCCAGCAGCCAACGCTCGAGCGGGGGAGGAGGCGAGCAGTACTTC; CDR3: CASSQRSSGGGGEQYF
D: -; size: -; length: 15; J: TRBJ1-4; V: TRBV28; DNA: TGTGCCAGCAGAGACGGGAACCTGTTGGCTGAAAAACTGTTTTTT; CDR3: CASRDGNLLAEKLFF
D: -; size: -; length: 14; J: TRBJ1-5; V: TRBV4-1; DNA: TGCGCCAGCAGCCAAGGGGAGAGAAATCAGCCCCAGCATTTT; CDR3: CASSQGERNQPQHF
D: TRBD1; size: -; length: 15; J: TRBJ1-1; V: TRBV5-4; DNA: TGTGCCAGCAGCCCAAGGGACAGGGGGAACACTGAAGCTTTCTTT; CDR3: CASSPRDRGNTEAFF
D: TRBD2; size: few; length: 15; J: TRBJ2-7; V: TRBV5-1; DNA: TGCGCCAGCAGCTTTTCCGGGACTAGTTCCCACGAGCAGTACTTC; CDR3: CASSFSGTSSHEQYF
D: -; size: few; length: 13; J: TRBJ2-5; V: TRBV18; DNA: TGTGCCAGCTCCCTGGACAGACAAGAGACCCAGTACTTC; CDR3: CASSLDRQETQYF
D: -; size: -; length: 14; J: TRBJ2-3; V: TRBV28; DNA: TGTGCCAGCAGTGGGGGGTCGTCCACAGATACGCAGTATTTT; CDR3: CASSGGSSTDTQYF
D: TRBD1; size: -; length: 16; J: TRBJ1-1; V: TRBV5-5; DNA: TGTGCCAGCAGCTTGGCCGGGACAGCTTTGAACACTGAAGCTTTCTTT; CDR3: CASSLAGTALNTEAFF
D: TRBD1; size: -; length: 13; J: TRBJ2-5; V: TRBV6-5; DNA: TGTGCCAGCAGTTACTTGGGGACAGGTGGACTGTACTTC; CDR3: CASSYLGTGGLYF
D: -; size: -; length: 13; J: TRBJ1-5; V: TRBV29-1; DNA: TGCAGCGTTGCGACAGGCCCAGGCGAGCCCCAGCATTTT; CDR3: CSVATGPGEPQHF
D: TRBD2; size: -; length: 14; J: TRBJ2-7; V: TRBV7-2; DNA: TGTGCCAGCAGCCTGATCGGGACTAGGAACGAGCAGTACTTC; CDR3: CASSLIGTRNEQYF
D: TRBD1; size: -; length: 15; J: TRBJ2-2; V: TRBV6-1; DNA: TGTGCCAGCAGTGAATTAGGACAGGGGGCCGGGGAGCTGTTTTTT; CDR3: CASSELGQGAGELFF
D: -; size: -; length: 12; J: TRBJ2-7; V: TRBV28; DNA: TGTGCCAGCAGTTTAGAGGACTACGAGCAGTACTTC; CDR3: CASSLEDYEQYF
D: -; size: -; length: 14; J: TRBJ1-2; V: TRBV29-1; DNA: TGCAGCGTTGATCCCCAGACGAGGGCGCGAGGCTACACCTTC; CDR3: CSVDPQTRARGYTF
D: -; size: -; length: 16; J: TRBJ2-3; V: TRBV2; DNA: TGTGCCAGCCACGTGGTGGCTATCGGTCGGGCAGATACGCAGTATTTT; CDR3: CASHVVAIGRADTQYF
D: TRBD1; size: few; length: 16; J: TRBJ1-2; V: TRBV5-8; DNA: TGTGCCAGCAGCTTGCGATTGACAGGGGGCGAGAATGGCTACACCTTC; CDR3: CASSLRLTGGENGYTF
D: TRBD1; size: -; length: 15; J: TRBJ2-2; V: TRBV5-1; DNA: TGCGCCAGCAGCTTTAGACAGGGGTGGACCGGGGAGCTGTTTTTT; CDR3: CASSFRQGWTGELFF
D: -; size: -; length: 13; J: TRBJ1-2; V: TRBV6-5; DNA: TGTGCCAGCAGCCACCCCACCTCCCGGGGCTACACCTTC; CDR3: CASSHPTSRGYTF
D: TRBD2; size: few; length: 16; J: TRBJ2-3; V: TRBV7-8; DNA: TGTGCCAGCAGCCTACAGGGACTAGCGGGGGGCAATACGCAGTATTTT; CDR3: CASSLQGLAGGNTQYF
D: TRBD1; size: -; length: 14; J: TRBJ1-2; V: TRBV19; DNA: TGTGCCAGTAGTACGCCCCTCTACAGGGGTGGCTACACCTTC; CDR3: CASSTPLYRGGYTF
D: TRBD1; size: -; length: 17; J: TRBJ1-1; V: TRBV19; DNA: TGTGCCACACAAGACAGGGGGGCCGTTTTGGGGAACACTGAAGCTTTCTTT; CDR3: CATQDRGAVLGNTEAFF
D: -; size: -; length: 13; J: TRBJ1-5; V: TRBV2; DNA: TGTGCCAGCAGTTTGGACTTCAATCAGCCCCAGCATTTT; CDR3: CASSLDFNQPQHF
D: -; size: -; length: 15; J: TRBJ1-5; V: TRBV27; DNA: TGTGCCAGCGGTCGACCGCGCGGGGGCGGGCAGCCCCAGCATTTT; CDR3: CASGRPRGGGQPQHF